This TCR beta chain appears in the sequencing data of a study of CD8 T cells in ankylosing spondylitis. General study points: Within peripheral blood, clones linked to disease were CD8+ and relatively rare. Earlier studies detected some motif variants in reactive arthritis synovial fluid and blood.

A single record per CDR3 protein comes from TCRdb applying MiXCR to the 5' RACE reads. The repertoire holds around 280,000 distinct CDR3 sequences, approximately 20% seen once, with less than 9% in the top ten. The V gene's germline CDR1 is LGHDT and CDR2 YNNKEL (reference sequence). Deletions cut 2 bases from V and 4 bases from J, with 17 bases between. This CDR3 region has 17 residues. This clonotype has a handful of counts. The antigen is undetermined. This chain uses TRBV3-1 with TRBJ2-2; TRBD2 is a possible D gene (5 bases). The sequence derives from a male donor with ankylosing spondylitis or in good health (not recorded which). The sequenced sample was blood, either unsorted or a sorted T cell fraction (not recorded which). CDR3 DNA: TGTGCCAGCAGCCAACTCCCCCCGCCCGGGGTCACCGGGGAGCTGTTTTTT. Protein sequence: CASSQLPPPGVTGELFF.